This TCR beta chain was captured by sequencing in a study of type 1 and type 2 diabetes patients. Study context: Samples came from type 1 diabetic, type 2 diabetic or nondiabetic people, recruited in China.

This clonotype was seen a few times. Anyone with other autoimmune disease or infection in the prior four weeks was excluded. The germline CDR1 and CDR2 sequences are WNHNN and SYGVQD (reference sequence). Trimming took off 4 bases at V and 8 bases at J, with 11 bases between the two ends. The CDR3 loop spans 13 amino acids. The PCR template was genomic DNA. Amplification of the beta chain CDR3 used 30 forward and 13 reverse multiplex primers. TCRdb reprocessed the multiplex PCR reads via MiXCR and lists one record per CDR3 protein. Among some 250,000 distinct CDR3 sequences listed, more than 40% were seen once.

The gene calls are TRBV10-1 and TRBJ2-2; D remains unclear. The origin of this receptor is a man between 18 and 29 years old with type 2 diabetes. Sequencing was performed on peripheral blood mononuclear cells (PBMCs). This CDR3 reads CASSAGVPGELFF. Here the CDR3 DNA reads TGCGCCAGCAGTGCTGGGGTCCCTGGGGAGCTGTTTTTT.